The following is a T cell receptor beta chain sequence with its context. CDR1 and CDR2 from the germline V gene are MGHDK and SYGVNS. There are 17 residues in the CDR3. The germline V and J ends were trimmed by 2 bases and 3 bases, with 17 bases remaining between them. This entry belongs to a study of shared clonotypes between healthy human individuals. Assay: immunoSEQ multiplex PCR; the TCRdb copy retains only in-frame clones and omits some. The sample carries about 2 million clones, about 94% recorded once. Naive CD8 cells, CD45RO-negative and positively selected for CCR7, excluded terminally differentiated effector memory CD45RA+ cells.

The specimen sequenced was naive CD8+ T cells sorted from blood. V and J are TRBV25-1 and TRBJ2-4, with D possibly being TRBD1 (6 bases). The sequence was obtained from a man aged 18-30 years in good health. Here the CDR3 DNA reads TGTGCCAGCAGTGAACTGGACAGCGAAGGGGTCAAAAACATTCAGTACTTC. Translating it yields CASSELDSEGVKNIQYF.